Only a few counts were recorded for the clone carrying this T cell receptor (beta chain). The V gene lost 1 base and the J gene lost 6 bases, with 12 bases spanning the gap. The CDR3 has 15 residues. Germline lookup yields CDR1 LGHNA and CDR2 YNFKEQ. This entry belongs to a study of T cells after yellow fever vaccination. Via MiXCR, TCRdb re-called the 5' RACE reads, giving one row per CDR3 protein. The table lists 300,000 to 450,000 distinct CDR3 sequences, 8% to 9.5% of them singletons. The specimen comprised PBMCs, sampled about 41 days after the first yellow fever vaccination. The chain recombines TRBV4-2 with TRBJ2-2; TRBD1 might be the D (5 bases). This clonotype was obtained from a man younger than 35 who received the YFV17D yellow fever vaccine. The CDR3 DNA sequence: TGTGCCAGCAGCCAAGCACAGGCTCTGCCCGGGGAGCTGTTTTTT. Its translation is CASSQAQALPGELFF.